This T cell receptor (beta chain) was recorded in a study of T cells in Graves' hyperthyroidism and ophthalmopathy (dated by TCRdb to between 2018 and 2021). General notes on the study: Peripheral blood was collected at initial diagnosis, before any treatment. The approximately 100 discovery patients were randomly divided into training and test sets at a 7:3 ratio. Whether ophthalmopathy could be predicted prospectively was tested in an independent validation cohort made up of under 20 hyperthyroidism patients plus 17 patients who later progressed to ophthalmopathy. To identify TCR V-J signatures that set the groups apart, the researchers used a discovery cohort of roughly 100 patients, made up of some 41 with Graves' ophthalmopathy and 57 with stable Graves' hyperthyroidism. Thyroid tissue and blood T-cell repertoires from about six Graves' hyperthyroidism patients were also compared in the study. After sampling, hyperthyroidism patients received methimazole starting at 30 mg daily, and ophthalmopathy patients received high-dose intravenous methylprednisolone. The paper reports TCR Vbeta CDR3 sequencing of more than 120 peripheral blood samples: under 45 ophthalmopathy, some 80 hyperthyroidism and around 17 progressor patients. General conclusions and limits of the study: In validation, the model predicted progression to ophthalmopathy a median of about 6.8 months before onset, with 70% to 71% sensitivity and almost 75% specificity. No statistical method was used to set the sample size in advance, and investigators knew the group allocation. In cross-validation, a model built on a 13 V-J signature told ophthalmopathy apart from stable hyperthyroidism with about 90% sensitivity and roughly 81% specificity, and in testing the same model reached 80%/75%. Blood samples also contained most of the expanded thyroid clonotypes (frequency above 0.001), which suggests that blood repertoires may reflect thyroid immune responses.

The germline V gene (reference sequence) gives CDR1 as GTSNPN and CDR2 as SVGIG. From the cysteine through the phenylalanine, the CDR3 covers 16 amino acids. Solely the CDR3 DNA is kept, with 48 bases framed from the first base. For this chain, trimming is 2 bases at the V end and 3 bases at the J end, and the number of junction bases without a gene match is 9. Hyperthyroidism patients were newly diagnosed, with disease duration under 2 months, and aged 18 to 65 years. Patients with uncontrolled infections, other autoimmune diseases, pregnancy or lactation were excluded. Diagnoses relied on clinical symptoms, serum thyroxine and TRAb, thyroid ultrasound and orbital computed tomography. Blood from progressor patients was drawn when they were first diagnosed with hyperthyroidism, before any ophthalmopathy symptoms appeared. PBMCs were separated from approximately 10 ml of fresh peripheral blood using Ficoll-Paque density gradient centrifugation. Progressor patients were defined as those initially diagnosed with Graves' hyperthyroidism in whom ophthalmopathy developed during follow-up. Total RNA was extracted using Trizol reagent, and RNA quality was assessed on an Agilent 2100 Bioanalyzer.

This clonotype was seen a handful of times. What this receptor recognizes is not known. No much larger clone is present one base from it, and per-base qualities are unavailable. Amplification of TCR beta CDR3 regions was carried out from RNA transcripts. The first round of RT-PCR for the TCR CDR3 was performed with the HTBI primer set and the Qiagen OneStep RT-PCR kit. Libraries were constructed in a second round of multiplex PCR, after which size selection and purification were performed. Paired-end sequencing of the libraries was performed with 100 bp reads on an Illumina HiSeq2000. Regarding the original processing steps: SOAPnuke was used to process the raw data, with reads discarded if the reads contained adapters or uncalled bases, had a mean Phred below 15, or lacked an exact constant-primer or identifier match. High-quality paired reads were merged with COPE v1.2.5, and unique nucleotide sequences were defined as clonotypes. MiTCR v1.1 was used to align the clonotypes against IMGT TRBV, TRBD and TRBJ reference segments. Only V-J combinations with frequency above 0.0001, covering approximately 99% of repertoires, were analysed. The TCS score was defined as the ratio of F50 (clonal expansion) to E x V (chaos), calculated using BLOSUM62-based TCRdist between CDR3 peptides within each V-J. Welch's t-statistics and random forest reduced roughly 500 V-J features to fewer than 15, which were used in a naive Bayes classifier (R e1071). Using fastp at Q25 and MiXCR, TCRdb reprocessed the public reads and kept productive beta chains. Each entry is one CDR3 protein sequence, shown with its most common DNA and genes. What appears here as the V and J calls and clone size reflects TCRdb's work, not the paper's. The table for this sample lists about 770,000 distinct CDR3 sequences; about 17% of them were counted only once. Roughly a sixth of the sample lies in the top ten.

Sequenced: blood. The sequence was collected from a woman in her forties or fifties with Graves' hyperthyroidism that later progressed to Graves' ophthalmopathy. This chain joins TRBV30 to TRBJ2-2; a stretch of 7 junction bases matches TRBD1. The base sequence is TGTGCCTGGAGTACACTAGGGACAGTTGACACCGGGGAGCTGTTTTTT. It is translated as CAWSTLGTVDTGELFF.